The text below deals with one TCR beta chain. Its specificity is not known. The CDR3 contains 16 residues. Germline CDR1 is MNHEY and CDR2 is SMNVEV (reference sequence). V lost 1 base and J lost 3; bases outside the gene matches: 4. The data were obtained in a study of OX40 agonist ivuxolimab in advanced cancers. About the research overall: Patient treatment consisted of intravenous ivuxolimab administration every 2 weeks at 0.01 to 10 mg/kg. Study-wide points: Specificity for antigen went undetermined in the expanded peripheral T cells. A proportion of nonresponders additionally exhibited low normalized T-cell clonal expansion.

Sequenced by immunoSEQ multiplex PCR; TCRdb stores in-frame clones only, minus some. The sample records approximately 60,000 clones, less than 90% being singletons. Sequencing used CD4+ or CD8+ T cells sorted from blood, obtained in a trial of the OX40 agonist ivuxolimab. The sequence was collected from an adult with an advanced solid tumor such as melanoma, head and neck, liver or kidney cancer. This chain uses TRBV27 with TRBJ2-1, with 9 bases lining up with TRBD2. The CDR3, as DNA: TGTGCCAGCAGTTTATGGCAGCGGGGGGACTACAATGAGCAGTTCTTC. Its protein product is CASSLWQRGDYNEQFF.